This T cell receptor beta chain was profiled in a study of shared clonotypes between healthy human individuals. TCRdb keeps only in-frame clones here, not all; method: immunoSEQ multiplex PCR. The sample holds approximately 1.9 million clones, 85% to 95% seen once. Deletions cut 2 bases from V and 2 bases from J, with 10 bases between. There are 14 residues in the CDR3. The germline CDR1 and CDR2 sequences are MNHEY and SVGAGI. Naive CD8 cells lacked CD45RO, underwent positive selection for CCR7 and left out terminally differentiated effector memory CD45RA+ cells. The V and J genes are TRBV6-5 and TRBJ2-7, with D possibly matching TRBD1 (6 bases). Sequencing used naive CD8+ T cells from PBMCs. This sequence was found in a man aged 18-30 years in good health. Some clones in this sample may be carry-over from other donors' samples. CDR3 in DNA: TGTGCCAGCAGTTACGTCGGGGACACCTACGAGCAGTACTTC. Translation: CASSYVGDTYEQYF.